This T cell receptor beta chain was documented in a study of long-term antiretroviral therapy in people with HIV. Study-wide results and caveats: Samples were collected from the mid-2000s to the late 2010s under possibly less effective ART regimens.

Running of the v3.0 immunoSEQ assay took place at survey level. This table comes from immunoSEQ multiplex PCR, and its TCRdb copy is limited to in-frame clones, with some not included. The sample yields tens of thousands of clones, about 92% seen once. This CDR3 comprises 12 residues. V was shortened by 5 bases and J by 1 base, with 5 bases between the two germline ends. Per the germline V gene, CDR1 is SEHNR and CDR2 is FQNEAQ (reference sequence). In regard to this clone: Its target is unknown.

Sequencing was performed on unsorted PBMCs, taken 7.6 years after starting antiretroviral therapy. This TCR was sampled from a woman aged 35 to 49 with HIV. This chain links TRBV7-9 with TRBJ1-1; D not resolved. CDR3: CASSIGNTEAFF. CDR3 sequence (DNA): TGTGCCAGCAGCATCGGGAACACTGAAGCTTTCTTT.